The 22 T cell receptor beta chains listed next were all sequenced from one sample in a study of relationships among human T cell subsets. The T cell receptor alpha and beta CDR3 regions were amplified from mRNA by semiquantitative ARM-PCR. ARM-PCR used tagged nested gene-specific primers, then communal superprimers for exponential amplification. TCRdb called the multiplex PCR reads again in MiXCR, with one record for every CDR3 protein. The sample lists about 2,600 distinct CDR3 sequences, roughly two fifths seen once, with about 46% in the top ten. Sequences were obtained from activated T cells sorted from blood. The subset is: CD45RA-RO-CD69+ activated T cells. All receptors come from a man aged 35 to 55 in good health.

There are a few counts of this clonotype. V is TRBV29-1 and J is TRBJ2-1; no firm D call. Per germline, CDR1 SQVTM and CDR2 ANQGSEA. This CDR3 region has 11 residues. V was clipped by 8 bases and J by 6 bases, with 11 bases between them. The CDR3 protein is CSFRNINEQFF. CDR3 bases: TGCAGCTTTCGAAACATCAATGAGCAGTTCTTC.

The gene calls are TRBV7-8 and TRBJ2-5, with D possibly being TRBD2 (6 bases). The CDR3 covers 18 residues. Germline CDR1 SGHVS, CDR2 FQNEAQ. The germline V and J ends were trimmed by 5 bases and 1 base, with 23 bases remaining between them. The CDR3 nucleotides are TGTGCCAGCAGCCCTGAGGGACTGCCCCGGCTCTCCCAAGAGACCCAGTACTTC. Translating gives CASSPEGLPRLSQETQYF. The complete variable domain, with remaining parts taken from reference TRBV7-8 and TRBJ2-5, reads GAGVSQSPRYKVAKRGQDVALRCDPISGHVSLFWYQQALGQGPEFLTYFQNEAQLDKSGLPSDRFFAERPEGSVSTLKIQRTQQEDSAVYLCASSPEGLPRLSQETQYFGPGTRLLVL.

The V gene is TRBV7-8, the J gene TRBJ2-3; 8 bases fit TRBD1. The CDR3 sequence is 17 residues long. The J segment lost 2 bases and the V segment lost 1 base, leaving 8 bases of the junction unmatched. In germline, CDR1 is SGHVS, CDR2 FQNEAQ. The CDR3 loop is CASSLDYRGTPTDTQYF. The CDR3 nucleotides read TGTGCCAGCAGCTTAGACTACAGGGGGACCCCCACAGATACGCAGTATTTT.

The chain uses TRBV24-1 and TRBJ2-2, with 12 bases lining up with TRBD2. V was pared by 3 bases and J by 10 bases, with 8 bases of the junction left unmatched. This CDR3 region has 16 residues. Per germline, CDR1 KGHDR and CDR2 SFDVKD. As DNA, the CDR3 is TGTGCCACCAGTGATACCCGACTAGCGGGGGATGTGGAGCTGTTTTTT. Its protein is CATSDTRLAGDVELFF.

CDR3 protein: CASSLGSSIQPQHF. The CDR3 DNA sequence: TGTGCCAGCAGTTTGGGCAGTTCTATTCAGCCCCAGCATTTT. V and J are TRBV12-3 or TRBV12-4 and TRBJ1-5; D is undetermined. V was trimmed by 3 bases and J by 6 bases, leaving 12 bases between them. This CDR3 is built from 14 residues.

This clonotype was seen a few times. The CDR3 nucleotides read TGCGCCAGCAGCCAACCGTCAGGAGACACCATATATTTT. It is translated as CASSQPSGDTIYF. The V gene is TRBV4-1, the J gene TRBJ1-3; D is unresolved. Trimming took off 2 bases at V and 8 bases at J, with 10 bases between the two ends. CDR3 length: 13 amino acids. Germline CDR1 and CDR2: MGHRA and YSYEKL.

The chain has TRBV11-2 and TRBJ2-3; no clear D gene. The V end lost 0 bases, the J end lost 4 bases, and 8 bases lay between the germline ends. This CDR3 comprises 14 residues. The germline gives CDR1 SGHAT, CDR2 FQNNGV. CDR3 nucleotides: TGTGCCAGCAGCTTAGATCGAGGAGCAGATACGCAGTATTTT. Its protein product is CASSLDRGADTQYF.

J is TRBJ2-5 and V is TRBV30, with D uncertain. Trimming shortened V by 5 bases and J by 4 bases, and 14 bases separated the two germline ends. The CDR3 has 13 residues. Germline CDR1 reads GTSNPN; CDR2 reads SVGIG (reference sequence). The CDR3 here is CAWGDGNGETQYF. The CDR3 nucleotides read TGTGCCTGGGGAGACGGAAATGGAGAGACCCAGTACTTC.

This clonotype has a handful of counts. The J gene is TRBJ2-7, the V gene TRBV28; D remains unclear. This CDR3 is 15 amino acids long. The germline gives CDR1 MDHEN, CDR2 SYDVKM. V was shortened by 4 bases and J by 0 bases, with 13 bases between the two germline ends. In nucleotides, the CDR3 is TGTGCCAGCAGTTCCTTGCGACGGAGCTCCTACGAGCAGTACTTC. Protein product: CASSSLRRSSYEQYF.

This clonotype came up a few times. The chain links TRBV5-1 to TRBJ2-3, with 8 bases that match TRBD1. This CDR3 is 13 amino acids long. Germline V CDR1 and CDR2: SGHRS, YFSETQ. V lost 4 bases to trimming and J lost 4 bases; unmatched junction nucleotides: 2. CDR3 sequence: CASSVTGADTQYF. The CDR3 DNA reads as TGCGCCAGCAGCGTGACAGGGGCAGATACGCAGTATTTT.

This clonotype has more than one count but fewer than ten. V usage is TRBV6-4 and J usage is TRBJ2-6, with TRBD1 identical over 7 bases. V lost 3 bases and J lost 4; bases outside the gene matches: 3. This CDR3 contains 15 residues. Germline V gene data show CDR1 as MRHNA and CDR2 as SNTAGT. The DNA for the CDR3 is TGTGCCAGCAGTGAAACAGGGGCCGGGGCCAACGTCCTGACTTTC. Its translation: CASSETGAGANVLTF.

The V and J genes are TRBV25-1 and TRBJ2-6; D call uncertain. V lost 3 bases, J lost 1 base, and 10 bases lay in between. From germline, CDR1 is MGHDK and CDR2 SYGVNS. This CDR3 contains 16 residues. The chain's CDR3 is CASSDRARSGANVLTF. The CDR3 DNA reads as TGTGCCAGCAGTGATAGGGCACGGTCTGGGGCCAACGTCCTGACTTTC.

The table lists this clonotype with a few counts. The V gene is TRBV28, the J gene TRBJ2-7; no definite D call. The germline V gene has CDR1 MDHEN and CDR2 SYDVKM. Trimming cost V 3 bases and J 2 bases, with 5 bases left between them. This CDR3 region has 12 residues. CDR3 DNA sequence: TGTGCCAGCAGTTTCTCACCCTACGAGCAGTACTTC. Translation gives CASSFSPYEQYF. Supplemented by reference TRBV28 and TRBJ2-7, the full variable domain reads DVKVTQSSRYLVKRTGEKVFLECVQDMDHENMFWYRQDPGLGLRLIYFSYDVKMKEKGDIPEGYSVSREKKERFSLILESASTNQTSMYLCASSFSPYEQYFGPGTRLTVT.

This clonotype is large. This chain links TRBV30 with TRBJ2-7; 7 bases align to TRBD1. Germline V lookup: CDR1 GTSNPN, CDR2 SVGIG (reference sequence). This CDR3 spans 14 amino acids. With V trimmed by 1 base and J by 7 bases, 10 bases remained unmatched. CDR3 in amino acids: CAWSGDSPPSEQYF. The CDR3 DNA sequence: TGTGCCTGGAGTGGGGACAGTCCTCCGAGTGAGCAGTACTTC.

The chain recombines TRBV20-1 with TRBJ1-3; TRBD1 agrees at 7 bases. The V and J ends lost 5 bases and 4 bases, in that order; junction bases with no gene match: 8. CDR1 is DFQATT and CDR2 is SNEGSKA in the germline V gene (reference sequence). The CDR3 has 14 amino acids. CDR3 sequence (DNA): TGCAGTGCTCCCGGGACAGTGGGAGGAAACACCATATATTTT. Translation gives CSAPGTVGGNTIYF.

This clonotype qualifies as hyperexpanded (1% or more). The chain recombines TRBV20-1 with TRBJ1-2; TRBD1 matches 10 bases. The junction had 0 bases not matched to a gene; V was cut back by 5 bases and J by 0 bases. The CDR3 is 13 residues long. Germline V gives CDR1 DFQATT, CDR2 SNEGSKA (reference sequence). The DNA for the CDR3 is TGCAGTGCTGGACAGGGGGCTAACTATGGCTACACCTTC. The encoded protein is CSAGQGANYGYTF.

The V and J genes are TRBV7-8 and TRBJ2-2; D remains unclear. CDR1 and CDR2 (germline): SGHVS, FQNEAQ. Trimming took off 6 bases at V and 3 bases at J, with 17 bases between the two ends. The CDR3 contains 16 residues. The CDR3 is CASRPPLRTYTGELFF. The CDR3 nucleotides are TGTGCCAGCAGGCCCCCTCTGCGGACCTACACCGGGGAGCTGTTTTTT.

This chain links TRBV6-5 with TRBJ2-1; D is possibly TRBD1 or TRBD2 (5 bases each). In germline, CDR1 is MNHEY, CDR2 SVGAGI. The CDR3 extends over 14 amino acids. V was shortened by 5 bases and J by 1 base, with 9 bases between the two germline ends. The CDR3 DNA reads TGTGCCAGCAGTCGGGACCCTTCCTACAATGAGCAGTTCTTC. It specifies CASSRDPSYNEQFF.

This clonotype showed up just a few times. V usage is TRBV27 and J usage is TRBJ2-5, with TRBD2 matching over 8 bases. This CDR3 region has 14 residues. Germline CDR1 is MNHEY and CDR2 is SMNVEV (reference sequence). V trimming: 6 bases; J trimming: 4 bases; junction bases outside the gene matches: 7. The CDR3 here is CASSSVREGETQYF. DNA for the CDR3: TGTGCCAGCAGCTCCGTACGGGAGGGAGAGACCCAGTACTTC.

The chain employs TRBV7-9 and TRBJ2-5, with TRBD1 matching 8 bases. The CDR3 runs to 15 residues. Germline V gene data show CDR1 as SEHNR and CDR2 as FQNEAQ (reference sequence). Trimming took 4 bases from V and 4 from J; bases not matched to a gene: 8. The CDR3 DNA reads as TGTGCCAGCAGCTCGTCGGACAGGGTGGGAGAGACCCAGTACTTC. Its protein is CASSSSDRVGETQYF.

With respect to this clonotype: Given a much more abundant clone one base away, this may be a read error. The chain carries TRBV11-1 and TRBJ2-7, with D tentatively TRBD2 (5 bases). V gave up 4 bases and J gave up 7 bases, with 20 bases separating them. The length of the CDR3 is 15 residues. Germline V lookup: CDR1 SGHAT, CDR2 FQDESV (reference sequence). CDR3 sequence (DNA): TGTGCCAGCAGCTATAGGCGGGTCTCCTACAATGAGCAGTACTTC. This codes for CASSYRRVSYNEQYF. The full variable domain, with the rest looked up from reference TRBV11-1 and TRBJ2-7, is EAEVAQSPRYKITEKSQAVAFWCDPISGHATLYWYRQILGQGPELLVQFQDESVVDDSQLPKDRFSAERLKGVDSTLKIQPAELGDSAMYLCASSYRRVSYNEQYFGPGTRLTVT.

This clonotype appeared a few times. The chain links TRBV28 to TRBJ1-4; D not resolved. Deletions cut 6 bases from V and 4 bases from J, with 9 bases between. CDR1 and CDR2 from the germline V gene are MDHEN and SYDVKM. This CDR3 comprises 13 residues. The CDR3 is CASSHGHNEKLFF. The DNA for the CDR3 is TGTGCCAGCAGCCATGGGCATAATGAAAAACTGTTTTTT.